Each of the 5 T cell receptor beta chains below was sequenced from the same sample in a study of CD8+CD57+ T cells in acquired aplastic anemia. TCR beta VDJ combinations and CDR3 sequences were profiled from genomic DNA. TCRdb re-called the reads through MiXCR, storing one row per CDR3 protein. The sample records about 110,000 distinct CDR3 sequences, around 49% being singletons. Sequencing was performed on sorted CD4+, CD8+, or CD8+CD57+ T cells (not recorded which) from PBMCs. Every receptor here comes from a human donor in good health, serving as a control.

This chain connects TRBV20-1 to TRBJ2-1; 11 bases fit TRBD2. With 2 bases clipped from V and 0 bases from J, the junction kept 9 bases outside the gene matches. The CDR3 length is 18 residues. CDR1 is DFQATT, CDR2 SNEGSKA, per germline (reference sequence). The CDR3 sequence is CSARPTSGGTSSYNEQFF. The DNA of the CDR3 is TGCAGTGCTAGACCTACTAGCGGGGGAACCAGCTCCTACAATGAGCAGTTCTTC.

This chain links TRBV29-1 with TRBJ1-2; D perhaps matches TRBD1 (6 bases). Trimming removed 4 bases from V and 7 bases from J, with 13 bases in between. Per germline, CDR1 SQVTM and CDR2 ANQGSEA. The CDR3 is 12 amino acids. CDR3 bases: TGCAGCGTTGGGGCACCGGGGGCTGGCTACACCTTC. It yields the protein CSVGAPGAGYTF.

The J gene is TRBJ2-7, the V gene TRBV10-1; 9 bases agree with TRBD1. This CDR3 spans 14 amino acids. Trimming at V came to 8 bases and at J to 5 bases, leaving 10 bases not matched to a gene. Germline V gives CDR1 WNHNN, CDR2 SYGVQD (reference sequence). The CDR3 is CASERGTGSNEQYF. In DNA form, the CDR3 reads TGCGCCAGCGAGCGCGGGACAGGGTCTAACGAGCAGTACTTC.

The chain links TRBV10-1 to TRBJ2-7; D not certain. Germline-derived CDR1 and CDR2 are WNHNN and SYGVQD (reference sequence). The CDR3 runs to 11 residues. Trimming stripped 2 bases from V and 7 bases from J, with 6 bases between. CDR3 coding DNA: TGCGCCAGCAGTGAGGTTTGGGAGCAGTACTTC. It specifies CASSEVWEQYF.

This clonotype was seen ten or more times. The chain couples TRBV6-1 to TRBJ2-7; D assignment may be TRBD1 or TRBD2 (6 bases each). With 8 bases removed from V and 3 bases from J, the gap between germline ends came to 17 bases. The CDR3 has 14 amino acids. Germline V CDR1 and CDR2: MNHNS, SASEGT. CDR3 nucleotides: TGTGCCAGCCGAGGGGGGACTCTATACTACGAGCAGTACTTC. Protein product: CASRGGTLYYEQYF.